A selection of T cell receptor beta chains follows, all from one sample in a study of cytomegalovirus exposure and HLA in healthy donors. Clones were sequenced by immunoSEQ multiplex PCR, and TCRdb holds only the in-frame ones, with some missing. Of 90,000 to 120,000 clones in the sample, 78% are singletons; the top ten hold approximately 1.7%. Sequencing was done on a sample of PBMCs. The source is a middle-aged woman in good health and CMV-seronegative. Both conserved end residues are part of each CDR3. D genes are given only for firm matches. The size field is filled for only some rows; it gives once, few, many or a size class.

v_gene	abundance	j_gene	d_gene	CDR3nt	CDR3aa
TRBV7-8	NA	TRBJ2-2	NA	TGTGCCAGCAGCTTGGAAGGGGCCCCCGGGGAGCTGTTTTTT	CASSLEGAPGELFF
TRBV19	NA	TRBJ2-1	TRBD2	TGTGCCAGTAGTATCGGACTAGCGGGAGTCAATGAGCAGTTCTTC	CASSIGLAGVNEQFF
TRBV20-1	NA	TRBJ1-2	NA	TGCAGTGCCCACGAGGCCTATGGCTACACCTTC	CSAHEAYGYTF
TRBV5-1	few	TRBJ2-2	NA	TGCGCCACCAGCAGCTCATCTCTGAACACCGGGGAGCTGTTTTTT	CATSSSSLNTGELFF
TRBV9	once	TRBJ2-1	NA	TGTGCCAGCAGCGTAGTTGGCGGATCCTACAATGAGCAGTTCTTC	CASSVVGGSYNEQFF
TRBV4-3	NA	TRBJ1-2	TRBD1	TGCGCCAGCAGCCAAGAAAGGGTACCGGGACAGGGATATGGCTACACCTTC	CASSQERVPGQGYGYTF
TRBV4-2	NA	TRBJ1-4	TRBD1	TGTGCCAGCAGCCAACCACTTTCGGGACAGTATGAAAAACTGTTTTTT	CASSQPLSGQYEKLFF
TRBV2	NA	TRBJ2-3	TRBD2	TGTGCCAGCACCCCCAGGTTAGCGGGAGATACGCAGTATTTT	CASTPRLAGDTQYF
TRBV5-6	NA	TRBJ2-4	TRBD1	TGTGCCAGTGGGGACAGCAGCGAAAACATTCAGTACTTC	CASGDSSENIQYF
TRBV6-5	NA	TRBJ1-1	NA	TGTGCCTCTACGGAAGGAGGGGACACTGAAGCTTTCTTT	CASTEGGDTEAFF
TRBV9	NA	TRBJ2-1	TRBD2	TGTGCCAGCAGCGTAAATACCCCGGGACTAGCGGTTTACAATGAGCAGTTCTTC	CASSVNTPGLAVYNEQFF
TRBV11-3	NA	TRBJ2-7	NA	TGTGCCAGCAGCTACCGACTCCCCGAAAACTACGAGCAGTACTTC	CASSYRLPENYEQYF
TRBV28	NA	TRBJ2-7	NA	TGTGCCAGCACCAAGGAGGAAGGATACTACGAGCAGTACTTC	CASTKEEGYYEQYF
TRBV28	once	TRBJ2-7	NA	TGTGCCAGCAGTGTCAGCTCAGGGGTAATTGGGTACGAGCAGTACTTC	CASSVSSGVIGYEQYF
TRBV27	NA	TRBJ1-1	NA	TGTGCCAGCGGCCCACTCGGGGGGGTTGGGAACACTGAAGCTTTCTTT	CASGPLGGVGNTEAFF
TRBV5-6	NA	TRBJ2-2	NA	TGTGCCAGCAGCCCTAACATCGGGGTCGCGAACACCGGGGAGCTGTTTTTT	CASSPNIGVANTGELFF
TRBV2	NA	TRBJ1-4	NA	TGTGCCAGCAGCTCGCAGGGAACAACTAATGAAAAACTGTTTTTT	CASSSQGTTNEKLFF
TRBV14	NA	TRBJ2-1	NA	TGTGCCAGCAGCCAACCAAATAGCGGATGGGGTCCGTACAATGAGCAGTTCTTC	CASSQPNSGWGPYNEQFF
TRBV28	NA	TRBJ2-3	NA	TGTGCCAGCAGTTCCCCCCCCGGTAGCACAGATACGCAGTATTTT	CASSSPPGSTDTQYF
TRBV5-1	NA	TRBJ2-7	TRBD2	TGCGCCAGCAGCTTGTTTAGCGGGGGCAGCTCCTACGAGCAGTACTTC	CASSLFSGGSSYEQYF
TRBV5-1	once	TRBJ2-5	TRBD1	TGCGCCAGCAGCTTGGCCGGGACAGGGATCCAAGAGACCCAGTACTTC	CASSLAGTGIQETQYF
TRBV28	NA	TRBJ2-7	TRBD2	TGTGCCAGCAGCCTCAACGGGGCTAGCGGGAGCTACGAGCAGTACTTC	CASSLNGASGSYEQYF
TRBV20-1	once	TRBJ2-7	NA	TGCAGTGCTATTCGGGCCTACGAGCAGTACTTC	CSAIRAYEQYF
TRBV30	NA	TRBJ2-3	NA	TGTGCCTGGAGTGTAATCCCGGATACGCAGTATTTT	CAWSVIPDTQYF
TRBV28	NA	TRBJ2-7	TRBD2	TGTGCCAGCAGTTCAGGACTAGCGGGGGTTTTCTACGAGCAGTACTTC	CASSSGLAGVFYEQYF
TRBV19	NA	TRBJ1-1	NA	TGTGCCAGTAGGCAGGACATTCGAGTCACTGAAGCTTTCTTT	CASRQDIRVTEAFF
TRBV11-2	NA	TRBJ2-1	NA	TGTGCCAGCGTACGCGTCCTAGGCAATGAGCAGTTCTTC	CASVRVLGNEQFF
TRBV9	NA	TRBJ2-5	NA	TGTGCCAGCAGCCCGGCCGCGGGGCAAGAGACCCAGTACTTC	CASSPAAGQETQYF
TRBV28	few	TRBJ2-1	NA	TGTGCCAGCAGTGATTCAGGGGATTACAATGAGCAGTTCTTC	CASSDSGDYNEQFF
TRBV7-9	NA	TRBJ2-7	TRBD1	TGTGCCAGCAGCTTAGTAGGGGGACAGGGAATCGAGCAGTACTTC	CASSLVGGQGIEQYF
TRBV4-3	NA	TRBJ2-3	NA	TGCGCCAGCAGCCAAGCCGGATATCAGCGGTTCACAGATACGCAGTATTTT	CASSQAGYQRFTDTQYF
TRBV5-1	NA	TRBJ2-1	NA	TGCGCCAGCAGTAATGACAACCTGATCTCCTACAATGAGCAGTTCTTC	CASSNDNLISYNEQFF
TRBV7-9	NA	TRBJ2-5	NA	TGTGCCAGCGTGTACGGCCAAGAGACCCAGTACTTC	CASVYGQETQYF
TRBV19	NA	TRBJ2-2	TRBD2	TGTGCCAGTAGTCCCCTCGGACTAGCGGGAGGGGAGCTGTTTTTT	CASSPLGLAGGELFF
TRBV7-3	NA	TRBJ2-3	TRBD1	TGTGCCAGCAGCTTAGGGACAGCTAGCACAGATACGCAGTATTTT	CASSLGTASTDTQYF